The rows below give T cell receptor beta chains drawn from one sample of a study of blood T cell repertoires in COVID-19. TCRdb keeps only in-frame clones here, not all; method: immunoSEQ multiplex PCR. The sample holds some 200,000 clones; approximately 83% are singletons and the top ten take roughly 1.2%. Material: peripheral blood. The receptors derive from a woman aged 25 to 45 with COVID-19, enrolled during active disease. Both conserved end residues are part of each CDR3. Each record gives: V gene, CDR3 protein.

v_call: TRBV5-4
cdr3_aa: CASSLAVDTEAFF

v_call: TRBV5-4
cdr3_aa: CASSDIAVRTDTQYF

v_call: TRBV5-4
cdr3_aa: CASSLGAGGLNTGELFF

v_call: TRBV29-1
cdr3_aa: CSHASGGYNEQFF

v_call: TRBV5-1
cdr3_aa: CASSIMGAADTQYF

v_call: TRBV7-3
cdr3_aa: CASSHAPLAGVDEQFF

v_call: TRBV19
cdr3_aa: CASSIDRSRGSYTF

v_call: TRBV19
cdr3_aa: CASSTETGPLGPQHF

v_call: TRBV30
cdr3_aa: CAGQTLGEKLFF

v_call: TRBV18
cdr3_aa: CASSPGTGGDTQYF

v_call: TRBV5-5
cdr3_aa: CASDRGSGHNEQFF

v_call: TRBV5-1
cdr3_aa: CASRNPGTGMNEQYF

v_call: TRBV28
cdr3_aa: CASSATGQGIREQYF